A single sample is the source of the 22 T cell receptor beta chains below, sequenced in a study of blood T cell repertoires in COVID-19. The table came from immunoSEQ multiplex PCR; TCRdb's copy has only in-frame clones and leaves some out. Among tens of thousands of clones listed, 85% were seen once. Sequenced: peripheral blood. All receptors come from a man aged 50-59 years with active COVID-19.

The V gene is TRBV7-9, the J gene TRBJ2-3, with 7 nucleotides matching TRBD2. Trimming cost V 1 base and J 2 bases; bases outside gene matches: 6. The CDR3 totals 16 residues. Germline V gene lookup returns CDR1 SEHNR and CDR2 FQNEAQ (reference sequence). The CDR3 is CASSLERGGSTDTQYF. The CDR3 nucleotides are TGTGCCAGCAGCTTAGAGCGGGGCGGGTCCACAGATACGCAGTATTTT.

A single count supports this clone. The chain combines TRBV7-6 with TRBJ2-1; D not resolved. Germline V CDR1 and CDR2: SGHVS, FNYEAQ. The CDR3 is 15 amino acids. V was clipped by 1 base and J by 2 bases, with 9 bases between them. The CDR3 DNA follows: TGTGCCAGCAGCTTAGGGCACGTAACCTACAATGAGCAGTTCTTC. It is translated as CASSLGHVTYNEQFF.

V is TRBV7-9 and J is TRBJ2-1; no clear D. V lost 5 bases to trimming and J lost 0 bases, with 5 bases between them. The CDR3 is 13 amino acids. Per germline, CDR1 SEHNR and CDR2 FQNEAQ (reference sequence). The CDR3 protein is CASSPNSYNEQFF. CDR3 coding DNA: TGTGCCAGCAGCCCCAACTCCTACAATGAGCAGTTCTTC.

The chain uses TRBV4-3 and TRBJ1-4; D may be TRBD1 (5 bases). From germline, CDR1 is LGHNA and CDR2 YSLEER. The CDR3 is 15 amino acids. Trimming stripped 5 bases from V and 6 bases from J, with 16 bases between. The CDR3 is CASSKSGTGDEKLFF. The CDR3 bases are TGCGCCAGCAGCAAAAGCGGGACCGGAGATGAAAAACTGTTTTTT.

The gene calls are TRBV7-2 and TRBJ2-3; possibly TRBD1 for D (7 bases). V lost 6 bases and J 2 bases, leaving 15 bases between the germline ends. Germline-derived CDR1 and CDR2 are SGHTA and FQGNSA. The CDR3 covers 15 residues. The chain's CDR3 is CASRSPRGATDTQYF. The CDR3 nucleotides read TGTGCCAGCAGGTCACCCAGGGGGGCCACAGATACGCAGTATTTT. Full variable domain (rest looked up from reference TRBV7-2 and TRBJ2-3): GAGVSQSPSNKVTEKGKDVELRCDPISGHTALYWYRQSLGQGLEFLIYFQGNSAPDKSGLPSDRFSAERTGGSVSTLTIQRTQQEDSAVYLCASRSPRGATDTQYFGPGTRLTVL.

The chain recombines TRBV11-3 with TRBJ2-3, with 10 bases fitting TRBD2. Germline CDR1 SGHNT, CDR2 YENEEA. This CDR3 has 18 residues. With 3 bases clipped from V and 0 bases from J, the junction kept 9 bases outside the gene matches. This chain's CDR3 is CASSLGLRLAGSTDTQYF. The CDR3 DNA follows: TGTGCCAGCAGCTTGGGTCTAAGACTAGCGGGCAGCACAGATACGCAGTATTTT.

The chain carries TRBV29-1 and TRBJ2-1, with D maybe TRBD1 (6 bases). V was clipped by 4 bases and J by 3 bases, with 10 bases between them. This CDR3 has 13 amino acids. Germline V CDR1 and CDR2: SQVTM, ANQGSEA. The CDR3 DNA sequence: TGCAGCGTTGTACAGGGCCACTACAATGAGCAGTTCTTC. This codes for CSVVQGHYNEQFF.

The chain couples TRBV9 to TRBJ2-3; the match to TRBD2 covers 10 bases. V gave up 4 bases and J gave up 6 bases; unmatched junction bases: 8. The CDR3 sequence is 15 residues long. Looked up from germline, CDR1 is SGDLS and CDR2 is YYNGEE. The CDR3 sequence: CASSRTSGKADTQYF. In DNA, the CDR3 is TGTGCCAGCAGCCGGACTAGCGGCAAGGCCGATACGCAGTATTTT.

V gene TRBV5-1 combines with J gene TRBJ2-1; D not certain. V was pared by 4 bases and J by 3 bases, with 14 bases between. The CDR3 is 15 residues long. Germline V CDR1 and CDR2: SGHRS, YFSETQ. The CDR3 nucleotides are TGCGCCAGCAGCCTCCTTCCCGCCTACTACAATGAGCAGTTCTTC. It specifies CASSLLPAYYNEQFF.

This chain connects TRBV5-6 to TRBJ2-7, with TRBD1 identical over 10 bases. Germline loops: CDR1 SGHDT, CDR2 YYEEEE. V shed 5 bases and J 5 bases; nucleotides not matched to a gene: 10. The CDR3 contains 15 residues. The CDR3, as DNA: TGTGCCAGCAGTCCCGGGACAGGGGCTTTCCACGAGCAGTACTTC. This codes for CASSPGTGAFHEQYF.

The chain has TRBV7-9 and TRBJ1-6; D uncertain. V shed 1 base and J shed 7 bases, with 8 bases lying between them. The CDR3 has 14 residues. CDR1 is SEHNR, CDR2 FQNEAQ, per germline (reference sequence). In nucleotides, the CDR3 is TGTGCCAGCAGCTTAGTAGCGGGCAATTCACCCCTCCACTTT. Amino acids: CASSLVAGNSPLHF.

The chain combines TRBV29-1 with TRBJ2-1; 9 nucleotides line up with TRBD2. This CDR3 is built from 15 residues. The germline CDR1 and CDR2 sequences are SQVTM and ANQGSEA. V shed 1 base and J 8 bases; nucleotides not matched to a gene: 9. CDR3 in amino acids: CSVEVRLAGPYEQFF. In DNA, the CDR3 is TGCAGCGTTGAAGTTCGGCTAGCGGGGCCCTATGAGCAGTTCTTC.

The rearrangement joins TRBV18 to TRBJ2-3; TRBD2 agrees at 7 bases. The CDR3 runs to 16 residues. V was pared by 2 bases and J by 4 bases, with 9 bases of the junction left unmatched. CDR1 is KGHSH, CDR2 LQKENI, per germline. The CDR3 loop reads CASSPTRGGWADTQYF. For the CDR3, the DNA is TGTGCCAGCTCACCAACTCGGGGAGGGTGGGCAGATACGCAGTATTTT. The full variable domain, with the rest looked up from reference TRBV18 and TRBJ2-3, is NAGVMQNPRHLVRRRGQEARLRCSPMKGHSHVYWYRQLPEEGLKFMVYLQKENIIDESGMPKERFSAEFPKEGPSILRIQQVVRGDSAAYFCASSPTRGGWADTQYFGPGTRLTVL.

V gene TRBV10-3 combines with J gene TRBJ2-7; possible D gene TRBD2, 6 bases. Germline V lookup: CDR1 ENHRY, CDR2 SYGVKD. The CDR3 has 15 amino acids. V gave up 0 bases and J gave up 4 bases, with 13 bases separating them. The CDR3 region has the DNA TGTGCCATCAGTGAGTCGGGAGGCAGGTTGTACGAGCAGTACTTC. This codes for CAISESGGRLYEQYF.

This clone was recorded once. The rearrangement links TRBV29-1 to TRBJ2-2; tentatively, D is TRBD1 (6 bases). Germline V CDR1 and CDR2: SQVTM, ANQGSEA. There are 14 residues in the CDR3. V gave up 5 bases and J gave up 6 bases, with 16 bases separating them. CDR3 coding DNA: TGCAGCGTTAACCCGGGACACAAGGCCGGGGAGCTGTTTTTT. This encodes CSVNPGHKAGELFF.

The genes are TRBV7-9 and TRBJ1-2; TRBD1 matches at 7 bases. Germline V gene sequence: CDR1 SEHNR, CDR2 FQNEAQ (reference sequence). This CDR3 spans 15 amino acids. V gave up 5 bases and J gave up 1 base; unmatched junction bases: 7. As DNA, the CDR3 is TGTGCCAGCAGCCTAAGGGACAGAAATAACTATGGCTACACCTTC. It yields the protein CASSLRDRNNYGYTF. Using reference TRBV7-9 and TRBJ1-2 for the parts outside the CDR3, the full variable domain is DTGVSQNPRHKITKRGQNVTFRCDPISEHNRLYWYRQTLGQGPEFLTYFQNEAQLEKSRLLSDRFSAERPKGSFSTLEIQRTEQGDSAMYLCASSLRDRNNYGYTFGSGTRLTVV.

The chain carries TRBV28 and TRBJ2-1; 7 nucleotides line up with TRBD2. CDR3 length: 14 amino acids. The J segment lost 6 bases and the V segment lost 6 bases, leaving 8 bases of the junction unmatched. Germline CDR1 and CDR2: MDHEN and SYDVKM. The CDR3 DNA reads TGTGCCAGCAGCTATGGAGGGAGGGCCAATGAGCAGTTCTTC. Translation: CASSYGGRANEQFF.

The chain couples TRBV6-5 to TRBJ1-1; D remains ambiguous. Germline CDR1 reads MNHEY; CDR2 reads SVGAGI. The CDR3 has 14 amino acids. V was cut by 8 bases and J by 0 bases, with 13 bases left in between. CDR3 region: CASRPAAMNTEAFF. The CDR3 nucleotides read TGTGCCAGCCGTCCAGCGGCCATGAACACTGAAGCTTTCTTT.

The CDR3 coding sequence is TGTGCCAGCAGCTTAGCCGGGAGCTCCTACAATGAGCAGTTCTTC. It specifies CASSLAGSSYNEQFF. The genes are TRBV7-2 and TRBJ2-1, with TRBD2 as a possible D gene (6 bases). The germline V and J ends were trimmed by 0 bases and 0 bases, with 6 bases remaining between them. The CDR3 runs 15 residues. The germline gives CDR1 SGHTA, CDR2 FQGNSA.

The chain uses TRBV7-2 and TRBJ2-3; the match to TRBD2 covers 9 bases. Germline CDR1 is SGHTA and CDR2 is FQGNSA. The CDR3 sequence is 14 residues long. V lost 2 bases and J lost 6; bases outside the gene matches: 3. CDR3 in amino acids: CASSLSGRKDTQYF. CDR3 in DNA: TGTGCCAGCAGCTTAAGCGGGAGGAAGGATACGCAGTATTTT.

The chain employs TRBV5-1 and TRBJ2-2; TRBD2 might be the D (5 bases). Germline V gene sequence: CDR1 SGHRS, CDR2 YFSETQ. With 4 bases removed from V and 2 bases from J, the gap between germline ends came to 15 bases. CDR3 length equals 16 residues. The CDR3 nucleotides are TGCGCCAGCAGCCGAGGTGGCGGAGGAAACACCGGGGAGCTGTTTTTT. This codes for CASSRGGGGNTGELFF.

The chain carries TRBV7-2 and TRBJ2-5; 7 bases align to TRBD2. This CDR3 has 14 residues. The V gene end was trimmed by 6 bases and the J gene end by 5 bases; junction bases not matched to a gene: 9. Germline V gives CDR1 SGHTA, CDR2 FQGNSA. Here the CDR3 DNA reads TGTGCCAGCAGGAATTTGGGGGGGACCGAGACCCAGTACTTC. As protein: CASRNLGGTETQYF.